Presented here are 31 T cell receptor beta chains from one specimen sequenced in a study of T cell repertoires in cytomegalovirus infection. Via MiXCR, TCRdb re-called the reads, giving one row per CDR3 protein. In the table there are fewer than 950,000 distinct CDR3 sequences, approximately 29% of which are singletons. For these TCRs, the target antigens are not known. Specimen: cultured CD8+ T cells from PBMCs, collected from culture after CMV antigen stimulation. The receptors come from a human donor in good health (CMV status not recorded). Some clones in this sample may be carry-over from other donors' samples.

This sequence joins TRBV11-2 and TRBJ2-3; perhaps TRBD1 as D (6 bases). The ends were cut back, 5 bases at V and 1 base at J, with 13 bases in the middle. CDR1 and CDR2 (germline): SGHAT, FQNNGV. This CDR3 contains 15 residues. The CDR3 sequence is CASSQGTYGTDTQYF. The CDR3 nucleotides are TGTGCCAGCAGCCAGGGGACCTACGGCACAGATACGCAGTATTTT.

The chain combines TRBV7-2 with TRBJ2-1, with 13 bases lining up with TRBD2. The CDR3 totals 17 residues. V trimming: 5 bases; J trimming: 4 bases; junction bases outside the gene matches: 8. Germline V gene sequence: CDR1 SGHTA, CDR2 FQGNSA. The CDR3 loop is CASSQGTSGVGYNEQFF. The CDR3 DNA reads TGTGCCAGCAGCCAAGGGACTAGCGGGGTAGGTTACAATGAGCAGTTCTTC.

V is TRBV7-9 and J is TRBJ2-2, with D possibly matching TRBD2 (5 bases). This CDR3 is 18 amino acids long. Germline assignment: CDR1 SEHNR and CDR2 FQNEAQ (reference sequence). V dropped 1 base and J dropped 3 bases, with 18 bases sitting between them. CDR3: CASSLVFSGLQYTGELFF. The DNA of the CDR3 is TGTGCCAGCAGCTTAGTATTCTCGGGGTTGCAGTACACCGGGGAGCTGTTTTTT.

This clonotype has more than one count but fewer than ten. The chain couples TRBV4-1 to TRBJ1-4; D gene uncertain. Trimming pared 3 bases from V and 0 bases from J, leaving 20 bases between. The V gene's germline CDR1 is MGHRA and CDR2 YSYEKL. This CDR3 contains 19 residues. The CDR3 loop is CASSHTPSQPEATNEKLFF. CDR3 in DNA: TGCGCCAGCAGCCACACGCCGTCCCAGCCAGAAGCAACTAATGAAAAACTGTTTTTT.

The CDR3 is CASTSGELYKQYV. For the CDR3, the DNA is TGTGCCAGCACCAGCGGGGAGCTCTACAAGCAGTACGTC. The V and J genes are TRBV6-1 and TRBJ2-7, with TRBD2 matching over 7 bases. CDR3 size: 13 residues. Germline CDR1 is MNHNS and CDR2 is SASEGT.

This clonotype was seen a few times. In DNA, the CDR3 is TGTGCCAGCAGCGTATATGAGACAGGAGACAATGAGCAGTTCTTC. This gives the protein CASSVYETGDNEQFF. The chain combines TRBV9 with TRBJ2-1; weak D call: TRBD1 (6 bases). Germline CDR1 and CDR2: SGDLS and YYNGEE. The ends were cut back, 1 base at V and 5 bases at J, with 13 bases in the middle. This CDR3 spans 15 amino acids.

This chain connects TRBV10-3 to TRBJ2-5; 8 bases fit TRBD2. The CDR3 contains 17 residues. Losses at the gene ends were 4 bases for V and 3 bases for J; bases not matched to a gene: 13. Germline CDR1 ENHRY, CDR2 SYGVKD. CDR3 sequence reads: CAISGPSERGFKETQYF. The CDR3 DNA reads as TGTGCCATCAGTGGGCCCTCTGAGCGGGGGTTCAAAGAGACCCAGTACTTC.

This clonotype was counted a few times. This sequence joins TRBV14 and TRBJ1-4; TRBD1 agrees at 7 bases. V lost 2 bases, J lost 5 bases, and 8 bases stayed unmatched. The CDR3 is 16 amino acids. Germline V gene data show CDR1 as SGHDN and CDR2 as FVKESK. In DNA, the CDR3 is TGTGCCAGCAGCCAAAGAGGGGGCCGGCCAAATGAAAAACTGTTTTTT. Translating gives CASSQRGGRPNEKLFF.

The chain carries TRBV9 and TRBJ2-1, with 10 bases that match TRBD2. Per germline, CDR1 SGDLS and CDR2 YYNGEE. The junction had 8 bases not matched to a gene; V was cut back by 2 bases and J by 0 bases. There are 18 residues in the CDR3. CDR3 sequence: CASSVSGGAVSSYNEQFF. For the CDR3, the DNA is TGTGCCAGCAGCGTCAGCGGGGGGGCGGTTAGCTCCTACAATGAGCAGTTCTTC.

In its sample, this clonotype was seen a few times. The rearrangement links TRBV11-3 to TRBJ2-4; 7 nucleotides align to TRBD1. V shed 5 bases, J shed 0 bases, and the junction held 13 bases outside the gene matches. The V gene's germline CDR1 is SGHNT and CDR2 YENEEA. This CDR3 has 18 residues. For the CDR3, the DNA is TGTGCCAGCAGCCTCCCGCCGGGACAGCTACCAGCCAAAAACATTCAGTACTTC. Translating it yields CASSLPPGQLPAKNIQYF.

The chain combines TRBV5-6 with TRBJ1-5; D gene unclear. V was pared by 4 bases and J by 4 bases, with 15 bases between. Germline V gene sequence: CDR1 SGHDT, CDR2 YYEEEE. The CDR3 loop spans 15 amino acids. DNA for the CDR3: TGTGCCAGCAGCCTGTCCCGGACGGGTAATCAGCCCCAGCATTTT. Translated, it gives CASSLSRTGNQPQHF. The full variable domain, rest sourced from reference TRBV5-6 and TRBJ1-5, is DAGVTQSPTHLIKTRGQQVTLRCSPKSGHDTVSWYQQALGQGPQFIFQYYEEEERQRGNFPDRFSGHQFPNYSSELNVNALLLGDSALYLCASSLSRTGNQPQHFGDGTRLSIL.

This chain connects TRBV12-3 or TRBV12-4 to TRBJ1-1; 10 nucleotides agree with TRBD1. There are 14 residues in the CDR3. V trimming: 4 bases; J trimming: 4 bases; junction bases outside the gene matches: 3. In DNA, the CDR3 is TGTGCCAGCAGTTGGGACAGGGGAAGCACTGAAGCTTTCTTT. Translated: CASSWDRGSTEAFF.

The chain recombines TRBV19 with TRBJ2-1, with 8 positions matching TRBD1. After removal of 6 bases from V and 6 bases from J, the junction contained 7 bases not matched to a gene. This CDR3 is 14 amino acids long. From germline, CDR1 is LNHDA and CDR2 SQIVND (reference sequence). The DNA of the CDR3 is TGTGCCAGTAGGGGACAGGTTCTTTTCAATGAGCAGTTCTTC. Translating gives CASRGQVLFNEQFF. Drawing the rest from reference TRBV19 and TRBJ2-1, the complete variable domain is DGGITQSPKYLFRKEGQNVTLSCEQNLNHDAMYWYRQDPGQGLRLIYYSQIVNDFQKGDIAEGYSVSREKKESFPLTVTSAQKNPTAFYLCASRGQVLFNEQFFGPGTRLTVL.

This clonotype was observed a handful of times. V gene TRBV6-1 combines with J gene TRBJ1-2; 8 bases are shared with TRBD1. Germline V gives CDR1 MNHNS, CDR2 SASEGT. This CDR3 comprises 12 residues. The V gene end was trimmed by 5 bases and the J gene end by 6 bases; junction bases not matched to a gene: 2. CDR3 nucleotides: TGTGCCAGCAGTCAGACAGGGGATGGCTACACCTTC. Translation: CASSQTGDGYTF.

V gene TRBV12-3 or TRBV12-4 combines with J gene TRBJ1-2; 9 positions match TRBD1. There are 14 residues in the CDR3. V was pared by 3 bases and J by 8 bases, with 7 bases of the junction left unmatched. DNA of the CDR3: TGTGCCAGCAGTTTGGTCGGACAGGGGCTGGGCTACACCTTC. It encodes CASSLVGQGLGYTF.

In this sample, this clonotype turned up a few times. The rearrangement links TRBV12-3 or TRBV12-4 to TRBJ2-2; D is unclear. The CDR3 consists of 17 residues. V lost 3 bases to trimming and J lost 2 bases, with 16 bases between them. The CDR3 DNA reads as TGTGCCAGCAGTTTTGGGCCTGGTCTAGGTAACACCGGGGAGCTGTTTTTT. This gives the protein CASSFGPGLGNTGELFF.

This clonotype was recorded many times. The CDR3 loop reads CASSFGAGDDEQFF. Here the CDR3 DNA reads TGTGCCAGCAGTTTCGGGGCAGGGGATGATGAGCAGTTCTTC. The chain links TRBV28 to TRBJ2-1, with D perhaps TRBD1 (6 bases). Germline values: CDR1 MDHEN, CDR2 SYDVKM. The ends were cut back, 3 bases at V and 8 bases at J, with 14 bases in the middle. The CDR3 is 14 amino acids.

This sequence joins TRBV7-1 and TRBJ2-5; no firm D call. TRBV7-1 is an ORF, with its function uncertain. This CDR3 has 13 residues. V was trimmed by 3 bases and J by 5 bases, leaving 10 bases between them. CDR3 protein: CASSSRVEETQYF. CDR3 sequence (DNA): TGTGCCAGCAGCTCGAGAGTTGAGGAGACCCAGTACTTC.

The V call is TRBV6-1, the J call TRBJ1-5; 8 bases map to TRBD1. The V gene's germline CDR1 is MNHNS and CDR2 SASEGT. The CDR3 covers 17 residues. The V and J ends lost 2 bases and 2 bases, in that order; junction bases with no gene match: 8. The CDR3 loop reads CASSEYRGGLGNQPQHF. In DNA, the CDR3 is TGTGCCAGCAGTGAATACAGGGGGGGGTTAGGCAATCAGCCCCAGCATTTT.

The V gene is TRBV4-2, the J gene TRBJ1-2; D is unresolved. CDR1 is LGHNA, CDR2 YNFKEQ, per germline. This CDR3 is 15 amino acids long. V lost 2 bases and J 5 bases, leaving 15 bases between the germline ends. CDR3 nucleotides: TGTGCCAGCAGCCAACCTATTCAGAGCCAGTATGGCTACACCTTC. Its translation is CASSQPIQSQYGYTF.

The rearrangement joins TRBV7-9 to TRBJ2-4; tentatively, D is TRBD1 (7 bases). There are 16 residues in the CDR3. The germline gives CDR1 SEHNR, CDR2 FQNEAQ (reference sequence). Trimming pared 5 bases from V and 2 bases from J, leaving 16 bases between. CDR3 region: CASSPGQGGTKNIQYF. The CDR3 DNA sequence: TGTGCCAGCAGCCCGGGTCAGGGGGGAACCAAAAACATTCAGTACTTC.

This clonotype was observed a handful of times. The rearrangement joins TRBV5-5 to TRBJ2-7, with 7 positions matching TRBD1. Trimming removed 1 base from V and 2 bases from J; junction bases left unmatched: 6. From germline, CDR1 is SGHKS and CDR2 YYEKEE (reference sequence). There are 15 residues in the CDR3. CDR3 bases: TGTGCCAGCAGCTTGATAACAGGGGCGGCCTACGAGCAGTACGTC. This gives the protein CASSLITGAAYEQYV.

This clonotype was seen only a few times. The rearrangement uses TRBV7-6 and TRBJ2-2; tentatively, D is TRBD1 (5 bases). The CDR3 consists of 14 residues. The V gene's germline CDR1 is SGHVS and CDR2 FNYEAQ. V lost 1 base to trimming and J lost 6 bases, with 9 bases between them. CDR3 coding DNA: TGTGCCAGCAGCTTAGGGGTGGGGCCCGGGGAGCTGTTTTTT. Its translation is CASSLGVGPGELFF.

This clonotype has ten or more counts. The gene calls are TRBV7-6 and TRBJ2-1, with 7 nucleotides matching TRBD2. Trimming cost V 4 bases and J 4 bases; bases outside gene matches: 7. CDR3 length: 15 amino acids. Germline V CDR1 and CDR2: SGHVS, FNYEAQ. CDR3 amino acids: CASSSEAGEYNEQFF. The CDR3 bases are TGTGCCAGCAGCTCGGAGGCGGGGGAGTACAATGAGCAGTTCTTC.

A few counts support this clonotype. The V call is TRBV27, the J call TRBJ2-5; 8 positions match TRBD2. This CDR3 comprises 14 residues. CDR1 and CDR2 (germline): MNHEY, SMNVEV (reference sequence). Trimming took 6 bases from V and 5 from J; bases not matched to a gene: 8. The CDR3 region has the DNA TGTGCCAGCAGCCCGGGGGGGGCCGCGGAGACCCAGTACTTC. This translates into CASSPGGAAETQYF.

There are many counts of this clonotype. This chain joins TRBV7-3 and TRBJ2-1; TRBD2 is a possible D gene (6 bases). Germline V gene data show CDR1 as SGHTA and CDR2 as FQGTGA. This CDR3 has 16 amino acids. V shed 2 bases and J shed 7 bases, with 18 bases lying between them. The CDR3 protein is CASSLGEDYRRNEQFF. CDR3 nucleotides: TGTGCCAGCAGCTTAGGGGAGGACTATAGAAGGAATGAGCAGTTCTTC.

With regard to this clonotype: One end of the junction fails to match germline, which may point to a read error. The CDR3 reads CAISDESPAAPTETFF. The CDR3 nucleotides are TGTGCCATCAGTGACGAATCACCCGCGGCCCCCACTGAAACTTTCTTT. The chain is built from TRBV10-3 and TRBJ1-1, with D uncertain. The germline CDR1 and CDR2 sequences are ENHRY and SYGVKD. The CDR3 length is 16 residues.

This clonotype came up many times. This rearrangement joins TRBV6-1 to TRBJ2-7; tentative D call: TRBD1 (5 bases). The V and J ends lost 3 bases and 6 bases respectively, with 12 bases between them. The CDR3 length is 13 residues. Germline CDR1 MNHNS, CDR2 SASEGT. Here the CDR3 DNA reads TGTGCCAGCAGTGATTACTGGACATCCGAGCAGTACTTC. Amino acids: CASSDYWTSEQYF.

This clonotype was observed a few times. CDR3 residues: CASSWKQGNTEAFF. Here the CDR3 DNA reads TGTGCCAGCAGCTGGAAACAGGGGAACACTGAAGCTTTCTTT. The rearrangement joins TRBV27 to TRBJ1-1; TRBD1 is a possible D gene (6 bases). With 6 bases removed from V and 1 base from J, the gap between germline ends came to 12 bases. This CDR3 is built from 14 residues. CDR1 is MNHEY, CDR2 SMNVEV, per germline (reference sequence).

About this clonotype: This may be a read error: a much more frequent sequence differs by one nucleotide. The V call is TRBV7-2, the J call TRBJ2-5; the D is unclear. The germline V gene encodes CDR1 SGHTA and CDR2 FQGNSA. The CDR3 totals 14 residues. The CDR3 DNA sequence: TGTGTCAGCAGCTCCGATCAGTACCAAGAGACCCAGTACTTC. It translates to CVSSSDQYQETQYF. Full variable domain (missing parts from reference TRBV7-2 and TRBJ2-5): GAGVSQSPSNKVTEKGKDVELRCDPISGHTALYWYRQSLGQGLEFLIYFQGNSAPDKSGLPSDRFSAERTGGSVSTLTIQRTQQEDSAVYLCVSSSDQYQETQYFGPGTRLLVL.

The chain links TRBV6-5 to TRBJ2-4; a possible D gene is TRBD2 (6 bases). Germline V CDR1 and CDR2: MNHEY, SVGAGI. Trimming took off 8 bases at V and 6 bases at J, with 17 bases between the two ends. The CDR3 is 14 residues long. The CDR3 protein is CASAPGPGANIQYF. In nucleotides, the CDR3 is TGTGCCAGCGCCCCGGGCCCGGGAGCAAACATTCAGTACTTC.